Sequencing of this TCR beta chain was carried out in a study of blood T cells in healthy people across ages. Study-level results: There was a strong correlation between TCR beta diversity and naive T cell percentage. One million T cells yielded diversity estimates that were considered underestimates.

A second roughly 7 to 11 cycle PCR used barcoded and J-beta primers. TCRdb reanalysed the 5' RACE reads using MiXCR and keeps one entry per CDR3 protein. Among approximately 1.5 million distinct CDR3 sequences, roughly 32% were seen once, and the ten largest hold about 11%. This clonotype was picked up a small number of times. As yet, its antigen is unknown. The CDR3 is 16 residues long. V lost 3 bases and J 3 bases, leaving 15 bases between the germline ends. Germline CDR1 LGHDT, CDR2 YNNKEL (reference sequence). The receptor's source is a woman younger than 45 in good health. The sequenced sample consisted of blood. V and J are TRBV3-1 and TRBJ2-1; D might be TRBD1 (6 bases). This chain's CDR3 is CASSHKDGTYYNEQFF. The CDR3 coding sequence is TGTGCCAGCAGCCATAAAGACGGGACATACTACAATGAGCAGTTCTTC.